The 15 T cell receptor beta chains below come from one sample, sequenced in a study of blood T cell repertoires in COVID-19. Method: immunoSEQ multiplex PCR; TCRdb's copy keeps in-frame clones and lacks some. Of roughly 190,000 clones listed, about three quarters are singletons. The sequenced sample consisted of peripheral blood. These receptors all stem from a woman aged 45-59 years with active or convalescent COVID-19.

This clone was seen a single time. J is TRBJ2-7 and V is TRBV5-4; 11 positions match TRBD1. In germline, CDR1 is SGHNT, CDR2 YYREEE (reference sequence). Unmatched junction bases numbered 4, after V lost 0 bases and J lost 2 bases. CDR3 length: 16 residues. In DNA form, the CDR3 reads TGTGCCAGCAGCTTGGGGCCGGGACAGGGGGCCTACGAGCAGTACTTC. This encodes CASSLGPGQGAYEQYF.

V and J are TRBV6-2 or TRBV6-3 and TRBJ2-5; D is unresolved. V lost 3 bases to trimming and J lost 2 bases, with 10 bases between them. Germline lookup yields CDR1 MNHEY and CDR2 SVGEGT. The CDR3 length is 14 residues. This chain's CDR3 is CASSYGRNQETQYF. DNA for the CDR3: TGTGCCAGCAGTTATGGCAGGAATCAAGAGACCCAGTACTTC.

The chain employs TRBV5-6 and TRBJ2-5; maybe TRBD2 (6 bases). Deletions cut 3 bases from V and 6 bases from J, with 18 bases between. The CDR3 covers 15 residues. Germline CDR1 and CDR2: SGHDT and YYEEEE. CDR3 nucleotides: TGTGCCAGCAGCTCGGACTCGGGACTCCTTAAGACCCAGTACTTC. It is translated as CASSSDSGLLKTQYF.

This clone was picked up one time. This chain uses TRBV19 with TRBJ1-6; tentative D call: TRBD1 (5 bases). The CDR3 consists of 14 residues. Germline V lookup: CDR1 LNHDA, CDR2 SQIVND (reference sequence). V was trimmed by 2 bases and J by 7 bases, leaving 9 bases between them. CDR3 sequence: CASSIKTANSPLHF. CDR3 nucleotides: TGTGCCAGTAGTATAAAGACAGCAAATTCACCCCTCCACTTT. Looking up the rest from reference TRBV19 and TRBJ1-6 gives the full variable domain: DGGITQSPKYLFRKEGQNVTLSCEQNLNHDAMYWYRQDPGQGLRLIYYSQIVNDFQKGDIAEGYSVSREKKESFPLTVTSAQKNPTAFYLCASSIKTANSPLHFGNGTRLTVT.

This clone was recorded a few times. The chain has TRBV29-1 and TRBJ1-5; tentative D call: TRBD1 (6 bases). There are 13 residues in the CDR3. V was cut by 0 bases and J by 8 bases, with 11 bases left in between. Per germline, CDR1 SQVTM and CDR2 ANQGSEA. CDR3 sequence reads: CSVEDIPGEPQHF. The CDR3 DNA is TGCAGCGTTGAAGACATTCCAGGGGAGCCCCAGCATTTT.

The chain employs TRBV24-1 and TRBJ2-1; 12 positions agree with TRBD2. CDR3 size: 16 residues. Germline CDR1 is KGHDR and CDR2 is SFDVKD. V lost 0 bases and J lost 6; bases outside the gene matches: 2. The CDR3 here is CATSDLRTSGINEQFF. The CDR3 DNA reads TGTGCCACCAGTGATTTGCGGACTAGCGGGATCAATGAGCAGTTCTTC.

The CDR3 reads CASSEAPGFGANVLTF. Here the CDR3 DNA reads TGTGCCAGCAGTGAAGCTCCCGGGTTTGGGGCCAACGTCCTGACTTTC. The chain combines TRBV6-1 with TRBJ2-6; D gene uncertain. The CDR3 extends over 16 amino acids. The germline V and J ends were trimmed by 0 bases and 3 bases, with 9 bases remaining between them. Germline V gene sequence: CDR1 MNHNS, CDR2 SASEGT.

J is TRBJ2-1 and V is TRBV6-4; D possibly corresponds to TRBD2 (6 bases). The V gene's germline CDR1 is MRHNA and CDR2 SNTAGT. V lost 8 bases to trimming and J lost 7 bases, with 24 bases between them. The CDR3 covers 16 residues. The CDR3 here is CASGKTAGTAANEQFF. As DNA, the CDR3 is TGTGCCAGCGGAAAGACCGCCGGGACTGCAGCTAATGAGCAGTTCTTC.

This chain joins TRBV7-2 and TRBJ2-1, with D tentatively TRBD1 (6 bases). The germline V and J ends were trimmed by 3 bases and 1 base, with 16 bases remaining between them. Germline V gene data show CDR1 as SGHTA and CDR2 as FQGNSA. The CDR3 is 17 amino acids. The CDR3 DNA reads TGTGCCAGCAGCTTGCGAAGGGACACCCTGTCCTACAATGAGCAGTTCTTC. Amino acid sequence: CASSLRRDTLSYNEQFF.

The chain combines TRBV2 with TRBJ1-2; D is unclear. CDR1 SNHLY and CDR2 FYNNEI come from the germline V gene. V lost 0 bases to trimming and J lost 8 bases, with 13 bases between them. This CDR3 has 14 residues. The CDR3 protein is CASSEADGRGGYTF. The CDR3 bases are TGTGCCAGCAGTGAAGCAGATGGGAGAGGGGGCTACACCTTC.

The chain couples TRBV13 to TRBJ2-7; 9 bases are a match to TRBD1. Per germline, CDR1 PRHDT and CDR2 FYEKMQ (reference sequence). This CDR3 spans 15 amino acids. After removal of 0 bases from V and 2 bases from J, the junction contained 2 bases not matched to a gene. The CDR3 region is CASSLGGQGPYEQYF. The CDR3 coding sequence is TGTGCCAGCAGCTTAGGGGGACAGGGCCCCTACGAGCAGTACTTC. The whole variable domain, remainder taken from reference TRBV13 and TRBJ2-7, is AAGVIQSPRHLIKEKRETATLKCYPIPRHDTVYWYQQGPGQDPQFLISFYEKMQSDKGSIPDRFSAQQFSDYHSELNMSSLELGDSALYFCASSLGGQGPYEQYFGPGTRLTVT.

This chain links TRBV5-4 with TRBJ2-1, with 10 bases lining up with TRBD1. This CDR3 region has 15 residues. Looked up from germline, CDR1 is SGHNT and CDR2 is YYREEE (reference sequence). V shed 3 bases, J shed 6 bases, and the junction held 6 bases outside the gene matches. The CDR3 DNA follows: TGTGCCAGCAGCTCCCGACAGGGGGCTAGCAATGAGCAGTTCTTC. Its translation is CASSSRQGASNEQFF.

This chain uses TRBV11-2 with TRBJ2-1, with 9 bases that match TRBD2. Germline-derived CDR1 and CDR2 are SGHAT and FQNNGV. The trim removed 4 bases at V and 8 bases at J, leaving 6 bases unmatched. The CDR3 contains 14 residues. CDR3 sequence (DNA): TGTGCCAGCAGCTCCGGACTAGCGAGGGATGAGCAGTTCTTC. Protein sequence: CASSSGLARDEQFF.

This chain joins TRBV2 and TRBJ2-2, with TRBD1 matching 8 bases. J gave up 7 bases and V 7 bases, and 5 bases lay outside the gene matches. This CDR3 is 13 amino acids long. Looked up from germline, CDR1 is SNHLY and CDR2 is FYNNEI. The CDR3 spells CASTGQGVGELFF. The DNA of the CDR3 is TGTGCCAGCACAGGACAGGGAGTCGGGGAGCTGTTTTTT.

CDR3: CASSGSGSSGNTIYF. Here the CDR3 DNA reads TGTGCCAGCAGCGGTAGTGGGAGCTCTGGAAACACCATATATTTT. The chain employs TRBV9 and TRBJ1-3; D not resolved. With 3 bases removed from V and 0 bases from J, the gap between germline ends came to 10 bases. Germline-derived CDR1 and CDR2 are SGDLS and YYNGEE. The CDR3 runs to 15 residues.